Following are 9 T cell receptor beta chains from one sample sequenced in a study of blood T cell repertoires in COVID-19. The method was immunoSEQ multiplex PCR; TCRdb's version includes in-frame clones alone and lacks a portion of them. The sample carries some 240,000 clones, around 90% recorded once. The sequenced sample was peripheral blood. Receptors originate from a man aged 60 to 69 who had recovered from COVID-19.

DNA of the CDR3: TGTGCCACCAGTGATTCACGCTACACAGATACGCAGTATTTT. Amino acids: CATSDSRYTDTQYF. V is TRBV24-1 and J is TRBJ2-3; no firm D call. Germline CDR1 is KGHDR and CDR2 is SFDVKD. This CDR3 has 14 residues. Trimming shortened V by 2 bases and J by 2 bases, and 7 bases separated the two germline ends.

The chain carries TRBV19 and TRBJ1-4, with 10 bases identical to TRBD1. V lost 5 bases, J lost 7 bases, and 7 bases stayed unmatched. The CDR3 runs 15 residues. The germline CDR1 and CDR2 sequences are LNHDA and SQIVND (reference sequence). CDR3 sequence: CASSVRTGGAEKLFF. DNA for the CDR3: TGTGCCAGTAGTGTTCGGACAGGGGGTGCTGAAAAACTGTTTTTT.

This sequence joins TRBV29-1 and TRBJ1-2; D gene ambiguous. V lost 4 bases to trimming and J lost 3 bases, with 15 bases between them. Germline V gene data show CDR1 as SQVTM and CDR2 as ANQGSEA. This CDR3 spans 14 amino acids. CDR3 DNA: TGCAGCGTTGCGGAGGCCCGGGGTTACTATGGCTACACCTTC. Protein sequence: CSVAEARGYYGYTF.

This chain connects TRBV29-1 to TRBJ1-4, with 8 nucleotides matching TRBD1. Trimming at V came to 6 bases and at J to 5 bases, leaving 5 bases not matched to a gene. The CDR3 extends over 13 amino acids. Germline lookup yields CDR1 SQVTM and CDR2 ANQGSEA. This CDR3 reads CSVADRENEKLFF. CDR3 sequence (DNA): TGCAGCGTAGCGGACAGGGAAAATGAAAAACTGTTTTTT.

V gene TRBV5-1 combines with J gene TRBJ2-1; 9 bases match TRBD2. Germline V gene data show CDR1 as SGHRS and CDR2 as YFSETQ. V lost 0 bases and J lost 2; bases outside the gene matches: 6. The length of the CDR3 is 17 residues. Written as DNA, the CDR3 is TGCGCCAGCAGCTTGGCGGCTAGCGGGGTTCCCTACAATGAGCAGTTCTTC. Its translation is CASSLAASGVPYNEQFF.

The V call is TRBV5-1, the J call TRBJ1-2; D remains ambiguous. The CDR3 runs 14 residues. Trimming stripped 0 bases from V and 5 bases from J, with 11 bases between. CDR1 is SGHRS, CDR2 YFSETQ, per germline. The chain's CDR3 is CASSLASGLYGYTF. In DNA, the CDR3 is TGCGCCAGCAGCTTGGCTTCAGGACTTTATGGCTACACCTTC.

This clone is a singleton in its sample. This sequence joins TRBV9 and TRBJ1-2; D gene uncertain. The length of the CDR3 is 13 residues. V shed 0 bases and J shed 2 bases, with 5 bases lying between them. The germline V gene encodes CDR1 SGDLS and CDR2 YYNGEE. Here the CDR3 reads CASSVDVNYGYTF. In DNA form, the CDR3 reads TGTGCCAGCAGCGTAGATGTAAACTATGGCTACACCTTC.

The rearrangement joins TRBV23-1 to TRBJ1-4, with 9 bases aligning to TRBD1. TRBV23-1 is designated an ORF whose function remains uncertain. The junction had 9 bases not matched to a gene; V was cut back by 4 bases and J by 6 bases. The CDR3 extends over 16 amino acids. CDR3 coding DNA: TGCGCCAGCAGTCCCCCGACAGGGGGAGGAGATGAAAAACTGTTTTTT. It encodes CASSPPTGGGDEKLFF.

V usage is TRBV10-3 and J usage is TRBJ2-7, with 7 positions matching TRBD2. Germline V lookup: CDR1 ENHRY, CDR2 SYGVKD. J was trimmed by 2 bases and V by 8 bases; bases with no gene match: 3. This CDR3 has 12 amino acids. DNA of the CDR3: TGTGCCATCCGCGGGGGTCCCTACGAGCAGTACTTC. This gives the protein CAIRGGPYEQYF.